In this sample, the clone carrying this T cell receptor (beta chain) turned up a few times. CDR1 is SGHNT, CDR2 YENEEA, per germline. The CDR3 runs 14 residues. V lost 1 base, J lost 5 bases, and 8 bases lay in between. This sample was included in a study of primary melanoma T cells and metastatic recurrence. Generated by immunoSEQ multiplex PCR, the TCRdb table keeps only in-frame clones and is missing some. The sample yields roughly 96 clones, around 93% seen once. The V gene is TRBV11-3, the J gene TRBJ2-2; D ambiguous. The sequenced sample was melanoma tumor tissue. The clonotype originates from a human donor with melanoma. CDR3 sequence: CASSLVFVTGELFF. In DNA form, the CDR3 reads TGTGCCAGCAGCTTAGTCTTCGTGACCGGGGAGCTGTTTTTT.